This paragraph covers one TCR beta chain sequence. Its target is not known. Germline V gene lookup returns CDR1 GTSNPN and CDR2 SVGIG (reference sequence). Between the trimmed V and J ends, which lost 0 bases and 6 bases, there was a span of 11 bases. The CDR3 covers 13 residues. This sample stems from a study of cytomegalovirus exposure and HLA in healthy donors. Researchers ran the PCR with 60 Vbeta and 13 Jbeta primers. TCRdb keeps only in-frame clones here, not all; method: immunoSEQ multiplex PCR. The data hold under 55,000 clones, with 72% observed a single time. The study, taken as a whole, reports: As a later analysis showed, a missense DCLRE1C variant was linked to trimming of TCR beta V- and J-genes. It has been reported that TCR beta sequences accurately predicted the HLA-A and HLA-B alleles of most subjects. Across donors, sequencing depth was assumed by presence/absence analyses to be roughly uniform.

V is TRBV30 and J is TRBJ1-2; possibly TRBD1 for D (5 bases). The TCR was taken from a woman in her fifties or sixties in good health and CMV-seronegative. Sequencing input: PBMCs. The CDR3 is CAWSVQAGHGYTF. The CDR3 coding sequence is TGTGCCTGGAGTGTACAGGCAGGCCATGGCTACACCTTC.